The 25 T cell receptor beta chains in this list originate from one sample, sequenced in a study of blood T cell repertoires in COVID-19. Repertoires were generated with immunoSEQ multiplex PCR, while TCRdb's copy carries only in-frame clones and drops some. The sample records around 230,000 clones, roughly 86% being singletons. The source material was PBMCs or T cells enriched from blood (not recorded which). The receptors come from a woman aged 25 to 45 with acute COVID-19.

The CDR3 region is CASRANQDRAEQYF. DNA for the CDR3: TGTGCCAGCAGAGCCAACCAGGACAGGGCCGAGCAGTACTTC. The chain joins TRBV2 to TRBJ2-7; 8 bases line up with TRBD1. The CDR3 runs 14 residues. The junction had 10 bases not matched to a gene; V was cut back by 6 bases and J by 6 bases. Germline assignment: CDR1 SNHLY and CDR2 FYNNEI. Combining the CDR3 with reference TRBV2 and TRBJ2-7 gives the whole variable domain EPEVTQTPSHQVTQMGQEVILRCVPISNHLYFYWYRQILGQKVEFLVSFYNNEISEKSEIFDDQFSVERPDGSNFTLKIRSTKLEDSAMYFCASRANQDRAEQYFGPGTRLTVT.

V gene TRBV27 combines with J gene TRBJ2-6, with no clear D. The ends were cut back, 6 bases at V and 5 bases at J, with 8 bases in the middle. The germline gives CDR1 MNHEY, CDR2 SMNVEV (reference sequence). This CDR3 contains 13 residues. This CDR3 is CASSVSWANVLTF. In nucleotides, the CDR3 is TGTGCCAGCAGCGTTTCGTGGGCCAACGTCCTGACTTTC.

V and J are TRBV24-1 and TRBJ2-5; perhaps TRBD1 as D (5 bases). This CDR3 has 15 amino acids. The V and J ends lost 5 bases and 2 bases respectively, with 14 bases between them. The V gene's germline CDR1 is KGHDR and CDR2 SFDVKD. The chain's CDR3 is CATSGTQDKQETQYF. DNA of the CDR3: TGTGCCACCAGTGGGACACAAGATAAACAAGAGACCCAGTACTTC.

V and J are TRBV10-3 and TRBJ1-2; D not resolved. Trimming cost V 1 base and J 10 bases, with 10 bases left between them. This CDR3 contains 12 residues. Germline-derived CDR1 and CDR2 are ENHRY and SYGVKD. This CDR3 is CAISEYGSHYTF. The CDR3 DNA sequence: TGTGCCATCAGTGAGTACGGGAGCCACTACACCTTC.

The V and J genes are TRBV29-1 and TRBJ2-1; 7 positions match TRBD1. The J segment lost 7 bases and the V segment lost 4 bases, leaving 7 bases of the junction unmatched. This CDR3 has 13 amino acids. CDR1 is SQVTM, CDR2 ANQGSEA, per germline. The CDR3 sequence: CSVGQGPWNEQFF. The CDR3 DNA follows: TGCAGCGTTGGACAGGGACCATGGAATGAGCAGTTCTTC.

The chain combines TRBV5-4 with TRBJ2-1; possibly TRBD2 for D (7 bases). Per germline, CDR1 SGHNT and CDR2 YYREEE (reference sequence). Trimming removed 0 bases from V and 4 bases from J, with 11 bases in between. The length of the CDR3 is 15 residues. The chain's CDR3 is CASSLAGGAYNEQFF. The DNA for the CDR3 is TGTGCCAGCAGCTTGGCTGGGGGGGCGTACAATGAGCAGTTCTTC. The whole variable domain, filled in from reference TRBV5-4 and TRBJ2-1, reads ETGVTQSPTHLIKTRGQQVTLRCSSQSGHNTVSWYQQALGQGPQFIFQYYREEENGRGNFPPRFSGLQFPNYSSELNVNALELDDSALYLCASSLAGGAYNEQFFGPGTRLTVL.

The chain couples TRBV7-8 to TRBJ1-3; a possible D gene is TRBD1 (6 bases). The CDR3 contains 17 residues. Germline V gene sequence: CDR1 SGHVS, CDR2 FQNEAQ. Trimming cost V 5 bases and J 1 base, with 18 bases left between them. The CDR3 protein is CASSASSGGRSGNTIYF. CDR3 coding DNA: TGTGCCAGCAGCGCGAGCTCGGGGGGCAGATCTGGAAACACCATATATTTT.

The gene calls are TRBV5-3 and TRBJ1-6; no definite D call. TRBV5-3 has ORF status, its function being uncertain. The CDR3 contains 16 residues. V was shortened by 4 bases and J by 5 bases, with 16 bases between the two germline ends. Written as DNA, the CDR3 is TGTGCCAGAAGCGAGAATACGAGGCCCAATAATTCACCCCTCCACTTT. It codes for CARSENTRPNNSPLHF.

The rearrangement links TRBV11-2 to TRBJ2-1; possibly TRBD2 for D (6 bases). Looked up from germline, CDR1 is SGHAT and CDR2 is FQNNGV. The V end was cut by 5 bases, the J end by 2 bases, with 13 bases between. The CDR3 covers 15 residues. The chain's CDR3 is CASSQERGTYNEQFF. The CDR3 coding sequence is TGTGCCAGCAGCCAAGAACGGGGGACCTACAATGAGCAGTTCTTC.

The chain joins TRBV10-3 to TRBJ1-1; 10 bases match TRBD1. CDR3 length equals 14 residues. V lost 10 bases and J lost 1; bases outside the gene matches: 6. The germline V gene has CDR1 ENHRY and CDR2 SYGVKD. CDR3 nucleotides: TGTGCCACCCGGACAGGGGGAGGGAACACTGAAGCTTTCTTT. Translating it yields CATRTGGGNTEAFF.

The chain couples TRBV9 to TRBJ2-3, with 9 bases aligning to TRBD1. Germline CDR1 is SGDLS and CDR2 is YYNGEE. Germline trimming cut 1 base from V and 2 bases from J; bases unmatched to any gene: 8. CDR3 size: 17 residues. The CDR3 is CASSVIPGTGITDTQYF. CDR3 sequence (DNA): TGTGCCAGCAGCGTAATCCCCGGGACAGGGATCACAGATACGCAGTATTTT.

This chain uses TRBV7-2 with TRBJ1-4, with TRBD1 identical over 10 bases. This CDR3 has 15 residues. Trimming removed 5 bases from V and 8 bases from J; junction bases left unmatched: 8. Germline V gene data show CDR1 as SGHTA and CDR2 as FQGNSA. The CDR3 coding sequence is TGTGCCAGCAGCCGGGGACAGGGGCTGGACGAAAAACTGTTTTTT. This translates into CASSRGQGLDEKLFF.

This sequence joins TRBV2 and TRBJ1-2; the match to TRBD1 covers 8 bases. CDR1 SNHLY and CDR2 FYNNEI come from the germline V gene. Trimming took 4 bases from V and 6 from J; bases not matched to a gene: 7. The CDR3 extends over 14 amino acids. This CDR3 reads CASSASGRGHGYTF. The CDR3 nucleotides read TGTGCCAGCAGTGCCTCAGGCAGGGGGCATGGCTACACCTTC.

The CDR3 spells CASSGQLRDEQFF. The CDR3, as DNA: TGTGCCAGCAGCGGACAACTGAGGGATGAGCAGTTCTTC. This chain links TRBV9 with TRBJ2-1; tentatively, D is TRBD2 (5 bases). Germline V gene data show CDR1 as SGDLS and CDR2 as YYNGEE. The CDR3 covers 13 residues. Trimming took 3 bases from V and 8 from J, leaving 12 bases between them.

V and J are TRBV5-1 and TRBJ2-1, with TRBD2 identical over 8 bases. The CDR3 has 16 amino acids. Trimming cost V 6 bases and J 3 bases; bases outside gene matches: 11. CDR1 is SGHRS and CDR2 is YFSETQ in the germline V gene. CDR3 coding DNA: TGCGCCAGCACCATGGCTAGCGGGTTCCACTACAATGAGCAGTTCTTC. This encodes CASTMASGFHYNEQFF.

CDR3 region: CASNRGTVGDTQYF. CDR3 DNA sequence: TGTGCCAGCAATCGAGGGACAGTGGGAGATACGCAGTATTTT. The rearrangement uses TRBV5-8 and TRBJ2-3, with 7 positions matching TRBD1. With 6 bases clipped from V and 5 bases from J, the junction kept 9 bases outside the gene matches. The CDR3 totals 14 residues. The germline CDR1 and CDR2 sequences are SGHTS and YDEGEE.

The J gene is TRBJ2-1, the V gene TRBV11-2; D perhaps matches TRBD2 (6 bases). Germline V CDR1 and CDR2: SGHAT, FQNNGV. Trimming shortened V by 3 bases and J by 1 base, and 10 bases separated the two germline ends. This CDR3 comprises 15 residues. The CDR3 sequence: CASSFFGGSYNEQFF. The CDR3 nucleotides are TGTGCCAGCAGCTTTTTCGGGGGATCCTACAATGAGCAGTTCTTC.

V and J are TRBV9 and TRBJ1-4; tentative D call: TRBD1 (5 bases). This CDR3 comprises 16 residues. The germline V gene encodes CDR1 SGDLS and CDR2 YYNGEE. Trimming stripped 0 bases from V and 6 bases from J, with 15 bases between. The CDR3, as DNA: TGTGCCAGCAGCGTAGCTGGTGGGGGGATGGATGAAAAACTGTTTTTT. As protein: CASSVAGGGMDEKLFF. Using reference TRBV9 and TRBJ1-4 for the parts outside the CDR3, the full variable domain is DSGVTQTPKHLITATGQRVTLRCSPRSGDLSVYWYQQSLDQGLQFLIQYYNGEERAKGNILERFSAQQFPDLHSELNLSSLELGDSALYFCASSVAGGGMDEKLFFGSGTQLSVL.

The rearrangement uses TRBV11-2 and TRBJ2-6; D might be TRBD1 (7 bases). The CDR3 is 18 residues long. CDR1 SGHAT and CDR2 FQNNGV come from the germline V gene. V was shortened by 5 bases and J by 4 bases, with 21 bases between the two germline ends. In DNA, the CDR3 is TGTGCCAGCAGCCCGCTGCGGGACAGAGTTCCAGGGGCCAACGTCCTGACTTTC. This gives the protein CASSPLRDRVPGANVLTF.

The genes are TRBV5-1 and TRBJ2-1; 9 bases fit TRBD2. Germline CDR1 SGHRS, CDR2 YFSETQ. CDR3 length: 16 amino acids. J was trimmed by 1 base and V by 0 bases; bases with no gene match: 2. CDR3 nucleotides: TGCGCCAGCAGCTTGGTAGCGGGGGTATCCTACAATGAGCAGTTCTTC. It translates to CASSLVAGVSYNEQFF.

The V and J genes are TRBV25-1 and TRBJ2-7; D possibly corresponds to TRBD2 (7 bases). The ends were cut back, 3 bases at V and 5 bases at J, with 26 bases in the middle. The CDR3 contains 18 residues. Germline V gives CDR1 MGHDK, CDR2 SYGVNS. This CDR3 reads CASSEPGQRGEGFHEQYF. The CDR3 DNA reads as TGTGCCAGCAGTGAGCCCGGACAGCGGGGAGAGGGGTTCCACGAGCAGTACTTC.

The J gene is TRBJ2-1, the V gene TRBV7-9, with D perhaps TRBD2 (6 bases). The CDR3 is made up of 15 amino acids. V was shortened by 4 bases and J by 4 bases, with 14 bases between the two germline ends. Per the germline V gene, CDR1 is SEHNR and CDR2 is FQNEAQ (reference sequence). CDR3 amino acids: CASSSPGLQYNEQFF. CDR3 nucleotide sequence: TGTGCCAGCAGCTCGCCGGGACTTCAATACAATGAGCAGTTCTTC. Full variable domain (remainder filled in from reference TRBV7-9 and TRBJ2-1): DTGVSQNPRHKITKRGQNVTFRCDPISEHNRLYWYRQTLGQGPEFLTYFQNEAQLEKSRLLSDRFSAERPKGSFSTLEIQRTEQGDSAMYLCASSSPGLQYNEQFFGPGTRLTVL.

This clone was observed a few times. CDR3 sequence: CASSLDTGAEAFF. CDR3 DNA: TGTGCCAGCAGTTTAGATACAGGGGCTGAAGCTTTCTTT. The rearrangement uses TRBV28 and TRBJ1-1; 7 bases fit TRBD1. The CDR3 runs to 13 residues. Germline trimming cut 2 bases from V and 6 bases from J; bases unmatched to any gene: 3. The germline CDR1 and CDR2 sequences are MDHEN and SYDVKM.

This clone was detected once. The chain couples TRBV5-5 to TRBJ2-7; 8 nucleotides agree with TRBD1. Germline V gene lookup returns CDR1 SGHKS and CDR2 YYEKEE (reference sequence). V shed 3 bases, J shed 2 bases, and the junction held 4 bases outside the gene matches. This CDR3 has 14 residues. The CDR3 here is CASSWGQVPYEQYF. Written as DNA, the CDR3 is TGTGCCAGCAGCTGGGGACAGGTCCCCTACGAGCAGTACTTC.

The rearrangement uses TRBV4-1 and TRBJ2-5; TRBD2 agrees at 12 bases. In germline, CDR1 is MGHRA, CDR2 YSYEKL. The CDR3 sequence is 17 residues long. The V and J ends lost 1 base and 4 bases, in that order; junction bases with no gene match: 7. CDR3 sequence: CASSQGTSGTSRETQYF. In nucleotides, the CDR3 is TGCGCCAGCAGCCAAGGGACTAGCGGGACGAGTAGAGAGACCCAGTACTTC.